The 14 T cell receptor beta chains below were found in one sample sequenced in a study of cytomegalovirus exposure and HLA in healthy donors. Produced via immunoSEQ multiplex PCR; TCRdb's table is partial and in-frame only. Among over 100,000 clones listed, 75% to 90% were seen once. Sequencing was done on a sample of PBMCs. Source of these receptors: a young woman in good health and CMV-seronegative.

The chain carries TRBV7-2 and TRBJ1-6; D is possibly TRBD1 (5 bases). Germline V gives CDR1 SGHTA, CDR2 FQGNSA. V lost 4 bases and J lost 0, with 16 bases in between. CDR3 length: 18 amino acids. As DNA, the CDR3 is TGTGCCAGCAGCTATGACAGCCCTTATAGCTCCTATAATTCACCCCTCCACTTT. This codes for CASSYDSPYSSYNSPLHF.

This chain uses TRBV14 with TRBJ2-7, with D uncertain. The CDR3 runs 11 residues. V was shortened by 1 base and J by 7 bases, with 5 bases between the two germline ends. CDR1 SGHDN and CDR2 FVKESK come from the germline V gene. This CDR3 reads CASSQAREQYF. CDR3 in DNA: TGTGCCAGCAGCCAAGCCAGAGAGCAGTACTTC.

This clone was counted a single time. CDR3 DNA sequence: TGTGCCAGCAGTTTGGCGACAGGGGATTGGGGTGGCTACACCTTC. This sequence encodes CASSLATGDWGGYTF. This rearrangement joins TRBV27 to TRBJ1-2, with 8 positions matching TRBD1. The CDR3 sequence is 15 residues long. The V segment lost 3 bases and the J segment 7 bases; nucleotides outside the gene matches: 10. Per the germline V gene, CDR1 is MNHEY and CDR2 is SMNVEV (reference sequence).

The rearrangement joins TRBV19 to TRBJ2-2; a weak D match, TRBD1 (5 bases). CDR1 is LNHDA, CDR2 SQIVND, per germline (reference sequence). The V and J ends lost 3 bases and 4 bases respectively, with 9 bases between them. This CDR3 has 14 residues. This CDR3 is CASSINRFTGELFF. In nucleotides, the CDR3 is TGTGCCAGTAGTATTAACAGGTTCACCGGGGAGCTGTTTTTT.

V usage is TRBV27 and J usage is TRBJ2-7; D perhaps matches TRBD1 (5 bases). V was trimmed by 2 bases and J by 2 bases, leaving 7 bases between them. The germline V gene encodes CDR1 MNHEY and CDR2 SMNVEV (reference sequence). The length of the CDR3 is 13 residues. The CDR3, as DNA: TGTGCCAGCAGTTTACAGGGCCCCTACGAGCAGTACTTC. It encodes CASSLQGPYEQYF.

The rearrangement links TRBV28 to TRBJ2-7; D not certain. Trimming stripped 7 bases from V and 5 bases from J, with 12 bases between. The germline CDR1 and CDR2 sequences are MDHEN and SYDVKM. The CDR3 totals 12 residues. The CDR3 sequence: CASTGEYDEQYF. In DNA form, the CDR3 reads TGTGCCAGCACCGGTGAATACGACGAGCAGTACTTC. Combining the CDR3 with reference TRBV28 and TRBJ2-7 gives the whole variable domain DVKVTQSSRYLVKRTGEKVFLECVQDMDHENMFWYRQDPGLGLRLIYFSYDVKMKEKGDIPEGYSVSREKKERFSLILESASTNQTSMYLCASTGEYDEQYFGPGTRLTVT.

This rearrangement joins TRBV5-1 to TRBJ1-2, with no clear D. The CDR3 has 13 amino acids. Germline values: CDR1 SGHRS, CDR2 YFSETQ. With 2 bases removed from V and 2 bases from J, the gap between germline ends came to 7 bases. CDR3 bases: TGCGCCAGCAGCTTCGACTCCAACTATGGCTACACCTTC. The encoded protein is CASSFDSNYGYTF.

CDR3 bases: TGTGCCAGCAGACGAACTAGACAGGGGGCTTTAGAGACCCAGTACTTC. Translating it yields CASRRTRQGALETQYF. V gene TRBV27 combines with J gene TRBJ2-5; 10 bases line up with TRBD1. The CDR3 loop spans 16 amino acids. Trimming at V came to 6 bases and at J to 4 bases, leaving 11 bases not matched to a gene. Germline CDR1 reads MNHEY; CDR2 reads SMNVEV (reference sequence).

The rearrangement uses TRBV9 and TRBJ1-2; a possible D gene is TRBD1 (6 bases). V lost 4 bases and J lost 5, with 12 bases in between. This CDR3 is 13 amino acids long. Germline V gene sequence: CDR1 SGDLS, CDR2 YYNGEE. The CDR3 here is CASSPGQTYGYTF. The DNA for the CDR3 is TGTGCCAGCAGCCCCGGACAGACTTATGGCTACACCTTC.

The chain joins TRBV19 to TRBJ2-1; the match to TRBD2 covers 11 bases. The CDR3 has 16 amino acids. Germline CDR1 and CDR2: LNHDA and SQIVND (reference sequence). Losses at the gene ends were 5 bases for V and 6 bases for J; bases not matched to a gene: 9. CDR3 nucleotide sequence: TGTGCCAGTAGTCCCCGTGGTAGCGGGGGGGCCAATGAGCAGTTCTTC. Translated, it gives CASSPRGSGGANEQFF.

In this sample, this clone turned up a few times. CDR3 amino acids: CASSLAGQYQPQHF. In nucleotides, the CDR3 is TGTGCCAGCAGCTTAGCGGGACAGTATCAGCCCCAGCATTTT. The V gene is TRBV7-9, the J gene TRBJ1-5, with 7 bases that match TRBD1. The CDR3 length is 14 residues. CDR1 is SEHNR, CDR2 FQNEAQ, per germline (reference sequence). Trimming removed 0 bases from V and 5 bases from J; junction bases left unmatched: 1.

The CDR3 region has the DNA TGTGCCAGCAGCCGAGGACTAACAGGGGTCATCTACGAGCAGTACTTC. Protein: CASSRGLTGVIYEQYF. This chain joins TRBV4-2 and TRBJ2-7, with D perhaps TRBD1 (7 bases). There are 16 residues in the CDR3. The germline gives CDR1 LGHNA, CDR2 YNFKEQ. V shed 4 bases and J shed 3 bases, with 19 bases lying between them.

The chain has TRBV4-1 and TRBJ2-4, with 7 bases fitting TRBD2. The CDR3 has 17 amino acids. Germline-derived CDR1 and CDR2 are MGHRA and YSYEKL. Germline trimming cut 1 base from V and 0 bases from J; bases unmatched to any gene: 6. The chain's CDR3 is CASSQGSGVLAKNIQYF. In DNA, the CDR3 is TGCGCCAGCAGCCAAGGGAGCGGGGTACTAGCCAAAAACATTCAGTACTTC.

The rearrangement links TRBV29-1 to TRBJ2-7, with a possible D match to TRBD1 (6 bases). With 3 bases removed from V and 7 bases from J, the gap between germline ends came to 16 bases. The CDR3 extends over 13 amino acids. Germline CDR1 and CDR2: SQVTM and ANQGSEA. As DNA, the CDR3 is TGCAGCGTTGACAGGGGCACTTCGAGGGAGCAGTACTTC. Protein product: CSVDRGTSREQYF.